The table lists the clone carrying this TCR beta chain with a count of one. The data were taken from a study of blood T cell repertoires in COVID-19. Study-level information: Some COVID-19 samples were acute and others convalescent; all came from the United States, Italy and Spain. Sources were T cells, B-cell-depleted T cells, or PBMCs; the material itself was cDNA or gDNA.

The CDR3 consists of 13 residues. Germline V gene data show CDR1 as MDHEN and CDR2 as SYDVKM. The germline V and J ends were trimmed by 4 bases and 5 bases, with 11 bases remaining between them. Original processing methods: Reference gene primer amplification gave nucleated cell count estimates. Here immunoSEQ multiplex PCR was the method, and the copy in TCRdb shows in-frame clones only, minus some. V and J calls plus clone size are reproduced from that table; the DNA served to infer D and trimming. The data hold 110,000 to 150,000 clones, with about 87% observed a single time. Sequencing was performed on peripheral blood. V gene TRBV28 combines with J gene TRBJ1-1, with unresolved D. This clonotype was obtained from a human donor in a cohort sampled during active COVID-19. The CDR3 DNA reads TGTGCCAGCAGTTCCCAGGCTTGGACTGAAGCTTTCTTT. Its translation is CASSSQAWTEAFF.